The clone carrying this T cell receptor beta chain was counted between two and nine times. Antigen specificity is unknown. The junction departs from the called germline gene at one end, perhaps through a read error. From germline, CDR1 is SNHLY and CDR2 FYNNEI. This CDR3 is built from 14 residues. Using genomic DNA as the template, TCR beta VDJ and CDR3 profiling was carried out. TCRdb re-analysed the reads in MiXCR, keeping a single row per CDR3 protein. Among hundreds of thousands of distinct CDR3 sequences, around 32% were seen once, and the ten largest hold around 0.82%. This record comes from a study of CD8+CD57+ T cells in acquired aplastic anemia. Study-wide findings and caveats: Patients and controls were not found to differ significantly in CD8+ Simpson's diversity. It was found that twenty-nine CD8+ CDR3 sequences were shared between patients and controls.

All sequencing subjects had displayed CD8+CD57+ cell expansion on flow cytometry. Patients uniformly had severe acquired aplastic anemia. Therapy had not been given to patients before blood sampling. The chain carries TRBV2 and TRBJ2-7; possibly TRBD1 or TRBD2 for D (6 bases each). Sequencing was carried out using sorted CD4+, CD8+, or CD8+CD57+ T cells (not recorded which) from PBMCs. This TCR came from a human donor with aplastic anemia. The CDR3 loop reads CASGRAGQSYERYF. The CDR3 nucleotides read TGTGCCAGCGGGCGTGCGGGACAATCCTACGAGCGGTACTTC.